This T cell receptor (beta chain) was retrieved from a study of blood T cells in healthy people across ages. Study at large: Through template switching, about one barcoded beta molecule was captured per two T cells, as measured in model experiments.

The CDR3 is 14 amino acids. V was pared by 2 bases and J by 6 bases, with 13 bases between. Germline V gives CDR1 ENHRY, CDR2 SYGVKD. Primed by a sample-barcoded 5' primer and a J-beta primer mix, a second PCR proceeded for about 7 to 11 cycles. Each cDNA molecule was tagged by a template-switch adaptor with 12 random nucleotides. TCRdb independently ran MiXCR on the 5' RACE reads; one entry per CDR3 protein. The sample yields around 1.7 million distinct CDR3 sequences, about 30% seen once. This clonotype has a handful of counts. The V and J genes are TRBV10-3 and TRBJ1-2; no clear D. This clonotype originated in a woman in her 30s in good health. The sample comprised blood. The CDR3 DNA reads TGTGCCATCAGTGAGGGTGGATCCGGAGATGGCTACACCTTC. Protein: CAISEGGSGDGYTF.